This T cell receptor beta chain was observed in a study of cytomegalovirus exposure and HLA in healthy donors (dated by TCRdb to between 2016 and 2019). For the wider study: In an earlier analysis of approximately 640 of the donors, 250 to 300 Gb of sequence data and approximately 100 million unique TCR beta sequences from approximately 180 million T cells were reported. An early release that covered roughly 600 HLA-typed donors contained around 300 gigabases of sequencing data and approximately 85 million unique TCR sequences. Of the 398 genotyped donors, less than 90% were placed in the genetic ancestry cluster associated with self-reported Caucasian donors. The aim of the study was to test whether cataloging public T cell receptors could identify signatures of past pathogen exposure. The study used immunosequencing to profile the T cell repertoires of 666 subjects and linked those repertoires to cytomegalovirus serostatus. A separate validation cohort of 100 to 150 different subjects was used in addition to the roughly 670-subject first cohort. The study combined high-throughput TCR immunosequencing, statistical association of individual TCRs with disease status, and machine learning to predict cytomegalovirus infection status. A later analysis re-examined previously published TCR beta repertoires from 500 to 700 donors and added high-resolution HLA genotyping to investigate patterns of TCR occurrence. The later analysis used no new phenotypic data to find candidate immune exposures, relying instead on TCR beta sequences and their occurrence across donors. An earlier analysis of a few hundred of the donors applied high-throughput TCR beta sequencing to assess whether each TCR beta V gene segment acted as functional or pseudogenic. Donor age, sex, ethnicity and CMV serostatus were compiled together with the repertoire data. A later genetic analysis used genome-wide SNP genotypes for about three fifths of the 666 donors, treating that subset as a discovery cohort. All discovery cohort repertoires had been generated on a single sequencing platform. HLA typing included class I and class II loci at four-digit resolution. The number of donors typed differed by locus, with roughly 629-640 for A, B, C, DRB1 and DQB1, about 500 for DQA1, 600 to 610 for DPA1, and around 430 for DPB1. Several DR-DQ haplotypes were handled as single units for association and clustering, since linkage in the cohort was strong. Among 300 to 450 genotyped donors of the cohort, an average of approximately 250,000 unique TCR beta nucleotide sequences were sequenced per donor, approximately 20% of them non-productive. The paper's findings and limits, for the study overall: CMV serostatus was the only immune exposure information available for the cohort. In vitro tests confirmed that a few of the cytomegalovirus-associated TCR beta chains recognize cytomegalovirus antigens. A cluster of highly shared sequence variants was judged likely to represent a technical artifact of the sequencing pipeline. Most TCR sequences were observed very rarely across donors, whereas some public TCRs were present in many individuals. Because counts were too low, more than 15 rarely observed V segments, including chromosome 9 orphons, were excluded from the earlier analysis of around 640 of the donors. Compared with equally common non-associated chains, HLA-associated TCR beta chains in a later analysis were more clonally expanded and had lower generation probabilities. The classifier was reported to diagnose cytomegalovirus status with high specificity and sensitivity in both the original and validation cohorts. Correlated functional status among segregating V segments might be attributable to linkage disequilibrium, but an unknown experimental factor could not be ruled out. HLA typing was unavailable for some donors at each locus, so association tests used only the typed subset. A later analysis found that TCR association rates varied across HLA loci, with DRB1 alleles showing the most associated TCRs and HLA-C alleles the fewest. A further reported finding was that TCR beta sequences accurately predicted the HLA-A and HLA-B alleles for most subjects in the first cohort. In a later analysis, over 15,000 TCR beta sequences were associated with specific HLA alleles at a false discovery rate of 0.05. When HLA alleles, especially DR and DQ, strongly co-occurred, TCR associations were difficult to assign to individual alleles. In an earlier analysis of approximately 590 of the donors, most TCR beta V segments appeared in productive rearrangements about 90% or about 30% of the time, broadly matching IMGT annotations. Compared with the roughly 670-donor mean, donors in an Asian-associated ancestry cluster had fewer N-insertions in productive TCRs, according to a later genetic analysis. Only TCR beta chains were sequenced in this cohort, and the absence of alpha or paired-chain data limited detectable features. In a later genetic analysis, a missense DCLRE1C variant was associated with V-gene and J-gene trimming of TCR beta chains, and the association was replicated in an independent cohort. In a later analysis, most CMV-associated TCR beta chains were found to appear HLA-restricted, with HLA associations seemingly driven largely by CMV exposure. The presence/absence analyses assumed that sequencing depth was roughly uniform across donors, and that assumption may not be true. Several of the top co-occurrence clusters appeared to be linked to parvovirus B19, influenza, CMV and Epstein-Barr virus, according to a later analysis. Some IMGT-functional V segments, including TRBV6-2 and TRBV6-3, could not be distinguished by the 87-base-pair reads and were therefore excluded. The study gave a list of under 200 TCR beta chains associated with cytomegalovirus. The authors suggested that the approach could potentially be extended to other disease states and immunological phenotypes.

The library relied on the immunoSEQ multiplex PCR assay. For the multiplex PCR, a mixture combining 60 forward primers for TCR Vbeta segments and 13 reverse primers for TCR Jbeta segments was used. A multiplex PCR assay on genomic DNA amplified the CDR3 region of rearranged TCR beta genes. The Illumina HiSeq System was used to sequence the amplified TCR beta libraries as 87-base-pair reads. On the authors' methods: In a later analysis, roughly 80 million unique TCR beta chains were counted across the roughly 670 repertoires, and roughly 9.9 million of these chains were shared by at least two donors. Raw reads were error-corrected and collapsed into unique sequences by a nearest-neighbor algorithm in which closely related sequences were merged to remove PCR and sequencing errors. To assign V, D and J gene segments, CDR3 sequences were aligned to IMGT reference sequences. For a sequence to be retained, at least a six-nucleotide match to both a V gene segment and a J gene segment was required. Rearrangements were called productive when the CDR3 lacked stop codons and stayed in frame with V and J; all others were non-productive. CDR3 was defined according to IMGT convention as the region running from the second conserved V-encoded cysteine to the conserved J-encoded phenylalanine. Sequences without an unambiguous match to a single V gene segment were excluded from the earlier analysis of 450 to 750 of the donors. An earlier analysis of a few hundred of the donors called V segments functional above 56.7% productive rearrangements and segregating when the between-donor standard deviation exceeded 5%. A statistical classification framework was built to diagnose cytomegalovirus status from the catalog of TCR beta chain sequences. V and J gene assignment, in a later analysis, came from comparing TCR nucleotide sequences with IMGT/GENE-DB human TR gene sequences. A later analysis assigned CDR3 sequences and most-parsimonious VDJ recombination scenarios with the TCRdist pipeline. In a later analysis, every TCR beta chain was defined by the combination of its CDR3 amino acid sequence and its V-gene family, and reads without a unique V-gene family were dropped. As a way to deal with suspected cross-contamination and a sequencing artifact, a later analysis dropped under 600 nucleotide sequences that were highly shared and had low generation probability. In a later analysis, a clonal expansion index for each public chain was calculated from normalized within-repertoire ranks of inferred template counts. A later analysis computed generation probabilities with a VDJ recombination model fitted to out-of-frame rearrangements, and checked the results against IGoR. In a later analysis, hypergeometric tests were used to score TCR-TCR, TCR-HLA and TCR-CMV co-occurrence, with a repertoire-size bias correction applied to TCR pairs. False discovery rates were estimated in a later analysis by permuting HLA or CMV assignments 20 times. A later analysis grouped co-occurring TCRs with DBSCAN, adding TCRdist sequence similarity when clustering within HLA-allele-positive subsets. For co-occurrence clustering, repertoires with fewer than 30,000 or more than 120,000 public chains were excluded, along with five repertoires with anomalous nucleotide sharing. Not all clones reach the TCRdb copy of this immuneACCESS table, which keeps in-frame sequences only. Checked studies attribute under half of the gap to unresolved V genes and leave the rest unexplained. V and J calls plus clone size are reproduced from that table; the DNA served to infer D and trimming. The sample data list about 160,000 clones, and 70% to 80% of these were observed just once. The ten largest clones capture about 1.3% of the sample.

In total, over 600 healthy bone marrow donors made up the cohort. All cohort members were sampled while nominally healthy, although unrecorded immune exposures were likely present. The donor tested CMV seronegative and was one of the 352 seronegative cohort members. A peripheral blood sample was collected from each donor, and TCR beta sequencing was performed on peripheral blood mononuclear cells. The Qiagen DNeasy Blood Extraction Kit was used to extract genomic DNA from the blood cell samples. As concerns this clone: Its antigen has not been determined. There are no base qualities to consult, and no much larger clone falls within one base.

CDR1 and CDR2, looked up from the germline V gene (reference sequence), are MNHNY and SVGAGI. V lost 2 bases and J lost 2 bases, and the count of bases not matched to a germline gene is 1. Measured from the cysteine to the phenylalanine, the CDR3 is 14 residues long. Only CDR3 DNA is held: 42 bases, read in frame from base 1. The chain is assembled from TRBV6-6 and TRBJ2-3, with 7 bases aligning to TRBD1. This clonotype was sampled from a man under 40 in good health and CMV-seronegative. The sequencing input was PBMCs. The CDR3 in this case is CASSYGQDTDTQYF. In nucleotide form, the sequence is TGTGCCAGCAGTTACGGACAGGACACAGATACGCAGTATTTT.